The next 2 T cell receptor beta chains were all read from a single sample in a study of blood T cell repertoires in COVID-19. Measured with immunoSEQ multiplex PCR; TCRdb has only the in-frame clones, and not every one. The table shows 190,000 or so clones, with about 87% occurring only once. The sequenced sample consisted of peripheral blood. The receptor source for this set is a man in his forties with active or convalescent COVID-19.

CDR3 bases: TGCAGCGCATTCGGCTCCTACAATGAGCAGTTCTTC. This encodes CSAFGSYNEQFF. The V call is TRBV29-1, the J call TRBJ2-1; D is undetermined. CDR3 length equals 12 residues. Trimming removed 7 bases at V and 0 bases at J, with 7 bases between. In germline, CDR1 is SQVTM, CDR2 ANQGSEA.

V usage is TRBV7-8 and J usage is TRBJ1-4; D not certain. Germline V gene data show CDR1 as SGHVS and CDR2 as FQNEAQ. The germline V and J ends were trimmed by 2 bases and 2 bases, with 9 bases remaining between them. There are 15 residues in the CDR3. The CDR3, as DNA: TGTGCCAGCAGCTTACTTGGAGCTACTAATGAAAAACTGTTTTTT. The encoded protein is CASSLLGATNEKLFF.